The subject of this entry is one T cell receptor (beta chain). Which antigen it targets is not known. No qualities accompany the bases; no much larger clone lies one base away. The data were obtained in a study of T cell repertoires in cytomegalovirus infection (dated by TCRdb to between 2018 and 2021). Broadly, across the study: Peptide stimulations targeted recently identified HLA-C-restricted CMV epitopes, whose presentation resists viral immunomodulation, together with well-studied HLA-B-restricted epitopes. Because public TCR beta signatures pointed to carriage of CMV infection together with the matching HLA type, the HLA type of each donor mattered for the analysis. The investigation overall reported the following: In both this cohort and an independent roughly 330-donor cohort, the cumulative frequency of public TCR beta family members distinguished carriers of CMV infection plus the relevant HLA type. The ex vivo response was dominated by HLA-C-restricted CMV-specific TCR beta clonotypes, and the single most frequent clonotype in two of eight donors was supplied by these HLA-C-restricted clonotypes.

The CDR3 has 12 amino acids, counting the end cysteine and phenylalanine. The sequence is cut down to CDR3 DNA, 36 bases in frame from base 1. V drops 0 bases and J drops 9 bases, leaving 7 bases in between. Reading the germline V gene gives CDR1 SGHDT and CDR2 YYEEEE. The treatment or condition label, as the study defines it: in vitro stimulation with specific CMV peptide epitopes to enrich CMV-specific T cells. The reads were generated on an Illumina HiSeq 1500. Using fastp at Q25 and MiXCR, TCRdb reprocessed the public reads and kept productive beta chains. Every entry covers one CDR3 protein and lists the most common genes and DNA from its rows. The sample profile shows approximately 990,000 distinct CDR3 sequences; around 31% of them were found once. The ten biggest clones cover 11% to 15% of the sample.

The chain employs TRBV5-6 and TRBJ2-4; too little of a D gene remains to name it. Sample: cultured CD8+ T cells from PBMCs, taken from culture after CMV antigen stimulation. The source is a human donor in good health (CMV status not recorded). Some clones in this sample may be carry-over from other donors' samples. The CDR3 loop reads CASSLGLSIQYF. At the DNA level, the sequence is TGTGCCAGCAGCTTGGGGCTTAGCATTCAGTACTTC.